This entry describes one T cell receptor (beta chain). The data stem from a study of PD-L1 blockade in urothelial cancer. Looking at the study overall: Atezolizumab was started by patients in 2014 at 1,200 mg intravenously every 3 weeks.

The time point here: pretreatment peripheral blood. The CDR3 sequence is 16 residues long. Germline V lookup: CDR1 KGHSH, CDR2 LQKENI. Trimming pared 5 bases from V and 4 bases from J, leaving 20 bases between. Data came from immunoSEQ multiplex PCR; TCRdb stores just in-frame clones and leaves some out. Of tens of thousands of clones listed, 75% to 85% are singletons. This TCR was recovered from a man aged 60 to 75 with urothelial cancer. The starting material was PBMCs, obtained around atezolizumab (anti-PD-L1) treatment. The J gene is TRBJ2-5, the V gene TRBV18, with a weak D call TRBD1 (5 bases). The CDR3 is CASSSGSGKSGETQYF. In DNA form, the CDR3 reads TGTGCCAGCTCATCTGGTTCAGGGAAGTCCGGAGAGACCCAGTACTTC.